These T cell receptor beta chains were read from a single sample in a study of cytomegalovirus exposure and HLA in healthy donors. Profiled with immunoSEQ multiplex PCR; TCRdb holds only in-frame clones, not every one. The sample lists under 150,000 clones, roughly 76% seen once, with roughly 1.3% in the top ten. Sequencing was carried out using PBMCs. The receptors stem from a woman aged 40 to 55 in good health and CMV-seronegative. CDR3s include the opening cysteine and the closing phenylalanine or tryptophan. Each record gives: clone size, J gene, V gene, D gene, CDR3 DNA, CDR3 protein. A D gene is named only where the DNA matches it firmly. Clone size is not always given. Where it is, it says once, few, many or a class for expanded clones.

abundance: -
j_gene: TRBJ1-2
v_gene: TRBV18
d_gene: -
CDR3nt: TGTGCCAGCTCAATAGGGACCCAGGGGTCCAGCTACACCTTC
CDR3aa: CASSIGTQGSSYTF

abundance: -
j_gene: TRBJ1-1
v_gene: TRBV6-5
d_gene: -
CDR3nt: TGTGCCAGCACCAAAACAGAGAACACTGAAGCTTTCTTT
CDR3aa: CASTKTENTEAFF

abundance: -
j_gene: TRBJ1-1
v_gene: TRBV7-9
d_gene: -
CDR3nt: TGTGCCAGCAGCTTGTCCCCCACTGCCACTGAAGCTTTCTTT
CDR3aa: CASSLSPTATEAFF

abundance: -
j_gene: TRBJ1-4
v_gene: TRBV7-2
d_gene: -
CDR3nt: TGTGCCAGCAGCCCTACGCCTACGAGGAGTGAAAAACTGTTTTTT
CDR3aa: CASSPTPTRSEKLFF

abundance: -
j_gene: TRBJ2-1
v_gene: TRBV5-1
d_gene: TRBD1
CDR3nt: TGCGCCAGCAGCTTGACTGGGACAGCGAATGAGCAGTTCTTC
CDR3aa: CASSLTGTANEQFF

abundance: -
j_gene: TRBJ2-1
v_gene: TRBV5-1
d_gene: -
CDR3nt: TGCGCCAGCAGCTTAACGCGGGTCGTATGGGATGAGCAGTTCTTC
CDR3aa: CASSLTRVVWDEQFF

abundance: -
j_gene: TRBJ1-2
v_gene: TRBV7-3
d_gene: TRBD1
CDR3nt: TGTGCCAGCAGCCCGACCGGACAGGGGGGTGGCTACACCTTC
CDR3aa: CASSPTGQGGGYTF

abundance: -
j_gene: TRBJ1-1
v_gene: TRBV28
d_gene: -
CDR3nt: TGTGCCAGCATTATCACTTTCCCGAACACTGAAGCTTTCTTT
CDR3aa: CASIITFPNTEAFF

abundance: few
j_gene: TRBJ2-2
v_gene: TRBV19
d_gene: TRBD2
CDR3nt: TGTGCCAGTACCCCACGGGTAGCGGGGGGGAACACCGGGGAGCTGTTTTTT
CDR3aa: CASTPRVAGGNTGELFF

abundance: -
j_gene: TRBJ2-3
v_gene: TRBV7-9
d_gene: TRBD2
CDR3nt: TGTGCCAGCAGCTCGGAGCGGGGGGGAGGGACAGATACGCAGTATTTT
CDR3aa: CASSSERGGGTDTQYF

abundance: -
j_gene: TRBJ2-2
v_gene: TRBV19
d_gene: -
CDR3nt: TGTGCCAGTACCATGGGCAGGGGCACAAGGCTGTTTTTT
CDR3aa: CASTMGRGTRLFF

abundance: -
j_gene: TRBJ2-2
v_gene: TRBV11-2
d_gene: TRBD1
CDR3nt: TGTGCCAGCAGCATCACAGGGGCCGGCACCGGGGAGCTGTTTTTT
CDR3aa: CASSITGAGTGELFF

abundance: -
j_gene: TRBJ1-2
v_gene: TRBV5-8
d_gene: TRBD1
CDR3nt: TGTGCCAGCAGCTTAACGTTTGGGACAGGCGGCTACACCTTC
CDR3aa: CASSLTFGTGGYTF

abundance: -
j_gene: TRBJ2-5
v_gene: TRBV5-1
d_gene: TRBD1
CDR3nt: TGCGCCAGCAGCGAGGACAGGGAGCAAGAGACCCAGTACTTC
CDR3aa: CASSEDREQETQYF

abundance: -
j_gene: TRBJ1-4
v_gene: TRBV2
d_gene: -
CDR3nt: TGTGCCAGCAGTGAGAACCCAGGGGTGGCTAATGAAAAACTGTTTTTT
CDR3aa: CASSENPGVANEKLFF

abundance: -
j_gene: TRBJ2-7
v_gene: TRBV4-2
d_gene: TRBD2
CDR3nt: TGTGCCAGCAGCCAGGGAAGCGGGGGGGCGAACGAGCAGTACTTC
CDR3aa: CASSQGSGGANEQYF

abundance: -
j_gene: TRBJ2-1
v_gene: TRBV11-2
d_gene: TRBD2
CDR3nt: TGTGCCAGCAGGTATTTTGGCGGGGGGAGCTACAATGAGCAGTTCTTC
CDR3aa: CASRYFGGGSYNEQFF

abundance: few
j_gene: TRBJ1-1
v_gene: TRBV5-1
d_gene: -
CDR3nt: TGCGCCAGCAGCCCACCAGGGAACACTGAAGCTTTCTTT
CDR3aa: CASSPPGNTEAFF

abundance: -
j_gene: TRBJ2-2
v_gene: TRBV15
d_gene: -
CDR3nt: TGTGCCACCAGCAGAGATCGGAGACTCATCGGGGAGCTGTTTTTT
CDR3aa: CATSRDRRLIGELFF

abundance: -
j_gene: TRBJ2-1
v_gene: TRBV27
d_gene: TRBD1
CDR3nt: TGTGCCAGCAGTTTATCGGTGACAGGGGGCCACAATGAGCAGTTCTTC
CDR3aa: CASSLSVTGGHNEQFF

abundance: -
j_gene: TRBJ2-2
v_gene: TRBV7-9
d_gene: TRBD2
CDR3nt: TGTGCCAGCAGCTTAGATGGAGCGGGAGCAGGGACGAACACCGGGGAGCTGTTTTTT
CDR3aa: CASSLDGAGAGTNTGELFF

abundance: -
j_gene: TRBJ1-2
v_gene: TRBV19
d_gene: -
CDR3nt: TGTGCCAGTAGTACCCTGTCGGGGTCGTATGGCTACACCTTC
CDR3aa: CASSTLSGSYGYTF

abundance: -
j_gene: TRBJ2-1
v_gene: TRBV5-1
d_gene: TRBD2
CDR3nt: TGCGCCAGCAGCTTGGGACTAGCGGGAGAAGATGAGCAGTTCTTC
CDR3aa: CASSLGLAGEDEQFF